This T cell receptor (beta chain) stems from a study of blood T cells in healthy people across ages. This clonotype came up a few times. Its antigen is as yet unknown. The junction shows a germline mismatch at one end, possibly a read error. Germline V lookup: CDR1 SGHRS, CDR2 YFSETQ. The CDR3 extends over 13 amino acids. The study, taken as a whole, reports: The unsorted PBMCs prevented any conclusive comparison of naive versus antigen-experienced cells. CMV status of donors was not determined, possibly confounding expanded clonotype changes.

A sample-barcoded 5' primer and a J-beta primer mix were used in a second PCR of roughly 6 to 11 cycles. A template-switch adaptor containing 12 random nucleotides labeled each cDNA molecule. TCRdb passed the 5' RACE reads through MiXCR, listing each CDR3 protein once. Of around 2 million distinct CDR3 sequences in the sample, 30% to 40% are singletons; the top ten hold roughly 24%. Caucasian individuals from Russia who were healthy and aged roughly 6 to 100 acted as donors. The clonotype originates from a human donor in good health. The material sequenced was blood. J is TRBJ2-1 and V is TRBV5-1, with a tentative D call TRBD2 (6 bases). The CDR3 sequence is CASKEAGYSEQFF. CDR3 bases: TGCGCCAGCAAGGAGGCGGGGTACAGTGAGCAGTTCTTC.